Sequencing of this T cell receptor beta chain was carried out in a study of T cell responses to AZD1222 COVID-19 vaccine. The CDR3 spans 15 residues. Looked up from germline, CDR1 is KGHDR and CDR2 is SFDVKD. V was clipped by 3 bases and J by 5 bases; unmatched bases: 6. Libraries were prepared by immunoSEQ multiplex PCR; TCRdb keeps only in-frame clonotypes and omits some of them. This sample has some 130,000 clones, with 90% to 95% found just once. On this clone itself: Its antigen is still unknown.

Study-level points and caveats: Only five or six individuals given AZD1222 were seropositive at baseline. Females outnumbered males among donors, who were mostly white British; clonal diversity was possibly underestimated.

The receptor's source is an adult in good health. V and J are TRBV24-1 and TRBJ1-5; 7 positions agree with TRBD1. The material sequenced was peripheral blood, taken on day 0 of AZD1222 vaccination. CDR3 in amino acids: CATSDGIGGDQPQHF. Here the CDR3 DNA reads TGTGCCACCAGTGATGGGATAGGGGGCGATCAGCCCCAGCATTTT.